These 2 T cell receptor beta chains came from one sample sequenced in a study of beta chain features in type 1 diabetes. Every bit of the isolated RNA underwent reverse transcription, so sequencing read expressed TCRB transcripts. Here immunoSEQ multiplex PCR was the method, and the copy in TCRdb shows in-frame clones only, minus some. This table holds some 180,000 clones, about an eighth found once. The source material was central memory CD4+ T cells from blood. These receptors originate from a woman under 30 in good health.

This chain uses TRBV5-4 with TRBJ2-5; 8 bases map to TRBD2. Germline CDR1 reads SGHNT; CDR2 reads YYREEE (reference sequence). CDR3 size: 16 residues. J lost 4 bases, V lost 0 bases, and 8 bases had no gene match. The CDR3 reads CASSLDPGLGGETQYF. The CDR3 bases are TGTGCCAGCAGCTTGGATCCGGGACTAGGAGGAGAGACCCAGTACTTC. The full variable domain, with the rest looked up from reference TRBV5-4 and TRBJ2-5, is ETGVTQSPTHLIKTRGQQVTLRCSSQSGHNTVSWYQQALGQGPQFIFQYYREEENGRGNFPPRFSGLQFPNYSSELNVNALELDDSALYLCASSLDPGLGGETQYFGPGTRLLVL.

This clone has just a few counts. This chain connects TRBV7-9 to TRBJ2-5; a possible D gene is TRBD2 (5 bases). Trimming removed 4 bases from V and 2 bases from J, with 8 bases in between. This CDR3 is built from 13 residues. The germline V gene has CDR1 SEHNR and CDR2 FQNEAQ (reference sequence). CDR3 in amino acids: CASSSLGQETQYF. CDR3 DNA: TGTGCCAGCAGCTCACTAGGGCAAGAGACCCAGTACTTC.